This T cell receptor beta chain originates from a study of blood T cell repertoires in COVID-19. Across the whole study: Donors in the United States, Italy and Spain gave samples during acute or convalescent COVID-19.

Clones were read by immunoSEQ multiplex PCR, and TCRdb kept only the in-frame ones, dropping some. The sample consists of roughly 300,000 clones, 65% to 90% of them appearing once. V shed 0 bases and J 12 bases; nucleotides not matched to a gene: 10. From germline, CDR1 is MNHEY and CDR2 SVGAGI. The CDR3 extends over 14 amino acids. The V and J genes are TRBV6-5 and TRBJ1-1; 7 bases match TRBD1. The sequence derives from a middle-aged woman with acute COVID-19. The sequencing sample was made of PBMCs or T cells enriched from blood (not recorded which). CDR3 sequence reads: CASSYSRQGSLPFF. The CDR3 coding sequence is TGTGCCAGCAGTTACTCGAGACAGGGTTCGCTTCCTTTCTTT.